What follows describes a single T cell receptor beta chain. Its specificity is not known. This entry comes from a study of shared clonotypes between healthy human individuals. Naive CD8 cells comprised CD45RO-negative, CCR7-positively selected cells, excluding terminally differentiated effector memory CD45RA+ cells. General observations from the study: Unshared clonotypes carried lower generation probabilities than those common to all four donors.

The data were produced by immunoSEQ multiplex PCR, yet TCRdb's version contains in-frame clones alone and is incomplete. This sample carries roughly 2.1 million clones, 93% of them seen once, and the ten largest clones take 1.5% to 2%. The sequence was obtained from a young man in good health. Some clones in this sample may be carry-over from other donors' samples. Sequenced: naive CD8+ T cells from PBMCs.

The CDR3 sequence: CASSATGNTIYF. CDR3 DNA: TGTGCCAGCAGTGCGACAGGGAACACCATATATTTT. The chain couples TRBV28 to TRBJ1-3, with 7 bases that match TRBD1. Germline V gene data show CDR1 as MDHEN and CDR2 as SYDVKM. Trimming at V came to 5 bases and at J to 7 bases, leaving 2 bases not matched to a gene. This CDR3 is 12 amino acids long.